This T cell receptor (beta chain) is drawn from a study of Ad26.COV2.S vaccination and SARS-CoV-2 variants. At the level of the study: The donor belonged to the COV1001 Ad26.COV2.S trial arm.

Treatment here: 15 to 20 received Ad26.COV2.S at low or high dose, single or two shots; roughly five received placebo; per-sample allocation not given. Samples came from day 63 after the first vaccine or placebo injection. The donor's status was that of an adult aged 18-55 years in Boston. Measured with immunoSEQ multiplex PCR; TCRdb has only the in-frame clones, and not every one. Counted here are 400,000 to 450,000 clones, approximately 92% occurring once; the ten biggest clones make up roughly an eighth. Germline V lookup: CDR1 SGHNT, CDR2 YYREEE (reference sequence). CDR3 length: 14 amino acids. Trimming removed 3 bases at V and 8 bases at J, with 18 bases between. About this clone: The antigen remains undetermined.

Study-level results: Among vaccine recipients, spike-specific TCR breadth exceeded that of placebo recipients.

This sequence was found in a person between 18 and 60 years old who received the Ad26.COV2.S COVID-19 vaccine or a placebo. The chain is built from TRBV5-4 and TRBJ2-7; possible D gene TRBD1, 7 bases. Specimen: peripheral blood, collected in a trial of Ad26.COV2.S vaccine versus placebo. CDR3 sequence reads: CASSSPGQTSKQYF. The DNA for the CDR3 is TGTGCCAGCAGCTCCCCGGGACAGACTAGTAAGCAGTACTTC.